This T cell receptor beta chain was identified during a study of blood T cell repertoires in COVID-19. Study context: Acute and convalescent COVID-19 specimens originated in the United States, Italy and Spain. The cDNA or gDNA used as material had been derived from T cells, B-cell-depleted T cells, or PBMCs.

The CDR3 contains 15 residues. V lost 0 bases and J lost 4, with 11 bases in between. Per germline, CDR1 LGHDT and CDR2 YNNKEL (reference sequence). Sequencing was performed with immunoSEQ multiplex PCR; in TCRdb, only in-frame clones are kept and a portion is missing. Of around 100,000 clones listed, around 81% are singletons. The clonotype was recovered from a man in his sixties with acute or convalescent COVID-19. Sample: peripheral blood. V is TRBV3-1 (or the pseudogene TRBV3-2) and J is TRBJ2-3, with D possibly matching TRBD1 (5 bases). The DNA of the CDR3 is TGTGCCAGCAGCCAAGAACAGGTCCCCTCAGATACGCAGTATTTT. This gives the protein CASSQEQVPSDTQYF.